These 11 T cell receptor beta chains share one sample of origin, sequenced in a study of blood T cell repertoires in COVID-19. Sequencing used immunoSEQ multiplex PCR; TCRdb keeps in-frame clones, though not all of them. The sample contains 40,000 to 45,000 clones, 92% of which appear only once. What was sequenced was peripheral blood. The receptor source for this set is a human donor in a cohort sampled during active COVID-19.

This clone was found a few times. This chain connects TRBV5-1 to TRBJ2-7, with 10 bases aligning to TRBD2. The length of the CDR3 is 18 residues. CDR1 and CDR2 (germline): SGHRS, YFSETQ. V was pared by 0 bases and J by 3 bases, with 12 bases of the junction left unmatched. CDR3 residues: CASSLDTPGLAERYEQYF. The CDR3 DNA follows: TGCGCCAGCAGCTTGGACACCCCCGGACTAGCGGAGCGCTACGAGCAGTACTTC. Supplemented by reference TRBV5-1 and TRBJ2-7, the full variable domain reads KAGVTQTPRYLIKTRGQQVTLSCSPISGHRSVSWYQQTPGQGLQFLFEYFSETQRNKGNFPGRFSGRQFSNSRSEMNVSTLELGDSALYLCASSLDTPGLAERYEQYFGPGTRLTVT.

This clone has only a few counts. V is TRBV5-1 and J is TRBJ1-1; 8 bases match TRBD1. The trim removed 4 bases at V and 1 base at J, leaving 6 bases unmatched. CDR1 is SGHRS, CDR2 YFSETQ, per germline. This CDR3 region has 15 residues. In nucleotides, the CDR3 is TGCGCCAGCAGCGCCGATGGACAGGGGAACACTGAAGCTTTCTTT. Its translation is CASSADGQGNTEAFF.

This sequence joins TRBV3-1 (or the pseudogene TRBV3-2) and TRBJ1-6; D remains unclear. The V and J ends lost 0 bases and 0 bases respectively, with 6 bases between them. Germline assignment: CDR1 LGHDT and CDR2 YNNKEL (reference sequence). This CDR3 has 16 amino acids. CDR3 protein: CASSQDVSSYNSPLHF. The CDR3 region has the DNA TGTGCCAGCAGCCAAGACGTTAGCTCCTATAATTCACCCCTCCACTTT.

The chain links TRBV3-1 (or the pseudogene TRBV3-2) to TRBJ2-7; maybe TRBD2 (6 bases). Germline V gene data show CDR1 as LGHDT and CDR2 as YNNKEL (reference sequence). The CDR3 runs to 14 residues. V lost 1 base to trimming and J lost 7 bases, with 14 bases between them. The CDR3: CASSQALARGEQYF. DNA of the CDR3: TGTGCCAGCAGCCAAGCCCTAGCCCGGGGGGAGCAGTACTTC.

J is TRBJ2-7 and V is TRBV5-3; 10 nucleotides agree with TRBD1. TRBV5-3 is annotated as an ORF whose role is uncertain. With V trimmed by 4 bases and J by 2 bases, 12 bases remained unmatched. This CDR3 region has 17 residues. CDR3 bases: TGTGCCAGAAGCACCTTCACCGGGACAGGGGATACCTACGAGCAGTACTTC. Its translation is CARSTFTGTGDTYEQYF.

The V call is TRBV25-1, the J call TRBJ2-1, with 8 bases identical to TRBD1. The CDR3 runs to 12 residues. Germline V CDR1 and CDR2: MGHDK, SYGVNS. J gave up 9 bases and V 6 bases, and 4 bases lay outside the gene matches. CDR3 region: CASSQGAGEQFF. In DNA, the CDR3 is TGTGCCAGCAGCCAGGGGGCGGGTGAGCAGTTCTTC.

This chain connects TRBV10-2 to TRBJ1-5; D remains unclear. The CDR3 runs to 17 residues. Germline assignment: CDR1 WSHSY and CDR2 SAAADI. Trimming removed 1 base from V and 1 base from J, with 14 bases in between. The CDR3 here is CASSEYGRSRSNQPQHF. The DNA of the CDR3 is TGCGCCAGCAGTGAGTACGGCAGATCTAGGAGCAATCAGCCCCAGCATTTT.

The CDR3: CASSLRQGRRGELFF. Written as DNA, the CDR3 is TGCGCCAGCAGCTTACGACAGGGGCGAAGGGGGGAGCTGTTTTTT. V and J are TRBV5-1 and TRBJ2-2; 8 bases fit TRBD1. The CDR3 contains 15 residues. V was pared by 2 bases and J by 8 bases, with 8 bases of the junction left unmatched. Germline V gene lookup returns CDR1 SGHRS and CDR2 YFSETQ.

On this clone: The same CDR3 is also encoded by other DNA sequences in this sample. The rearrangement uses TRBV24-1 and TRBJ1-5, with D possibly TRBD1 on 5 matching bases. Germline-derived CDR1 and CDR2 are KGHDR and SFDVKD. The CDR3 extends over 14 amino acids. The V end lost 6 bases, the J end lost 4 bases, and 12 bases lay between the germline ends. The CDR3 DNA reads TGTGCCACCAGTCAGGGAGGGTGGAATCAGCCCCAGCATTTT. Protein sequence: CATSQGGWNQPQHF.

This chain links TRBV7-9 with TRBJ2-3, with 10 bases matching TRBD2. V lost 1 base, J lost 4 bases, and 11 bases stayed unmatched. The CDR3 runs 18 residues. Germline lookup yields CDR1 SEHNR and CDR2 FQNEAQ (reference sequence). The chain's CDR3 is CASSLDIASGSVADTQYF. In DNA, the CDR3 is TGTGCCAGCAGCTTAGATATTGCTAGCGGGAGTGTTGCAGATACGCAGTATTTT.

This clone occurred once. J is TRBJ1-1 and V is TRBV2; 10 bases match TRBD1. Unmatched junction bases numbered 5, after V lost 2 bases and J lost 5 bases. CDR3 length: 15 residues. Per the germline V gene, CDR1 is SNHLY and CDR2 is FYNNEI. DNA of the CDR3: TGTGCCAGCAGTGAACGGGACAGGGGAGGTACTGAAGCTTTCTTT. It specifies CASSERDRGGTEAFF.